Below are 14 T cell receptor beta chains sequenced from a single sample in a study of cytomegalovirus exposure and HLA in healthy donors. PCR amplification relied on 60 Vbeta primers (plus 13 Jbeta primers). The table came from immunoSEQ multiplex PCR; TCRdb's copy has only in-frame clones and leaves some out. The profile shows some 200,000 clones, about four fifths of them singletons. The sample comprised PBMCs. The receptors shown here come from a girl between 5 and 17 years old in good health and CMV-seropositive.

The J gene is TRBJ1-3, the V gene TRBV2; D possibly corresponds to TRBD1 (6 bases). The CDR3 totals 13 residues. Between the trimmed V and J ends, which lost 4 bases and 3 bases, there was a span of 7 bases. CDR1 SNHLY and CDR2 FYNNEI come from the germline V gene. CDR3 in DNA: TGTGCCAGCAGTGTACAGGGTGGAAACACCATATATTTT. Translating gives CASSVQGGNTIYF.

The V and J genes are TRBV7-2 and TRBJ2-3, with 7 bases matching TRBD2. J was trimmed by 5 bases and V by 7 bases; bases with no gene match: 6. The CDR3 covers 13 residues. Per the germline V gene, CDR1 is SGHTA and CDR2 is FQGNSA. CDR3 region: CASTSGGEDTQYF. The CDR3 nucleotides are TGTGCCAGCACCTCGGGAGGTGAAGATACGCAGTATTTT.

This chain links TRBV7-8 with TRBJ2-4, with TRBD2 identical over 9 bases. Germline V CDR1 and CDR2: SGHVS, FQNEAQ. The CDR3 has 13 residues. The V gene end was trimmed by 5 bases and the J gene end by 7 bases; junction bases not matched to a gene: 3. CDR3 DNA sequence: TGTGCCAGCAGCATGGGACTAGCTAACATTCAGTACTTC. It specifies CASSMGLANIQYF.

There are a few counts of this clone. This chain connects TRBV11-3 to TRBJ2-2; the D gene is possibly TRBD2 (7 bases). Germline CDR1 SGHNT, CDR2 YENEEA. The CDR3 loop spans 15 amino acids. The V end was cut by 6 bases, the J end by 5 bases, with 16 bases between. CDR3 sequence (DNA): TGTGCCAGCAGTAGCCCCGGGGGGCGGACCGGGGAGCTGTTTTTT. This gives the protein CASSSPGGRTGELFF.

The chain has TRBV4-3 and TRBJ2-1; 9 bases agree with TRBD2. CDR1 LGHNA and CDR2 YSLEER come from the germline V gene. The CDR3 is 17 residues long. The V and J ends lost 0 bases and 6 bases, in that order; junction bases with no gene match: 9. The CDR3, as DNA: TGCGCCAGCAGCCAAGATCGCGGCGGGGGGGCGTTCAATGAGCAGTTCTTC. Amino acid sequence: CASSQDRGGGAFNEQFF.

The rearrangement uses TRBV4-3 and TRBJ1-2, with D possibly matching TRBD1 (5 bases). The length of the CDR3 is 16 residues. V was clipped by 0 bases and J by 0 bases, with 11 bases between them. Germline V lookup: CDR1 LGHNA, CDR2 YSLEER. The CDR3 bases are TGCGCCAGCAGCCAAGACCCGGGGGGTTCTAACTATGGCTACACCTTC. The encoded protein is CASSQDPGGSNYGYTF.

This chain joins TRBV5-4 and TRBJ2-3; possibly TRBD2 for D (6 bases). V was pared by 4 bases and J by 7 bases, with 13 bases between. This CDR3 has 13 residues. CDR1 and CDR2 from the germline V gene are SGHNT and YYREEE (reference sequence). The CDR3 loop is CASSLPAGNTQYF. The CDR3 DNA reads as TGTGCCAGCAGCCTCCCCGCGGGAAATACGCAGTATTTT.

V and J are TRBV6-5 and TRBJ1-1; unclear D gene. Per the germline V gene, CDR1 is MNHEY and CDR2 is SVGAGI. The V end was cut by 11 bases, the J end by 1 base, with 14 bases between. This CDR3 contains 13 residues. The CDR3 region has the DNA TGTGCCCCAGCGTTTGAACGGAACACTGAAGCTTTCTTT. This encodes CAPAFERNTEAFF.

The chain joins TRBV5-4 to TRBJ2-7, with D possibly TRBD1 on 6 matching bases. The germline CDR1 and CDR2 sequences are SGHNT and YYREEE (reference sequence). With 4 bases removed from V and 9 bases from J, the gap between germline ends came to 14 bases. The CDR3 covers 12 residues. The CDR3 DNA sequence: TGTGCCAGCAGCCAGACAGGTTTCGGGCAGTACTTC. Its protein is CASSQTGFGQYF.

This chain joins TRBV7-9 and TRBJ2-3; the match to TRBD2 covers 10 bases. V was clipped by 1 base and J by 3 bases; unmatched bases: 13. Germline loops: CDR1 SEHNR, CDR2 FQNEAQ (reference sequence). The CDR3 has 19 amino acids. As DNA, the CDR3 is TGTGCCAGCAGCTTAGGGGCTAGCGGGGGAGTTCGTGGAACAGATACGCAGTATTTT. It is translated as CASSLGASGGVRGTDTQYF.

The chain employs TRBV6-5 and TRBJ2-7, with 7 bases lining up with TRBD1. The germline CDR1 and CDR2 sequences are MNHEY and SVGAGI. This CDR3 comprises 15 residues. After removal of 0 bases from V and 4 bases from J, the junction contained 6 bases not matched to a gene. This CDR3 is CASSYSRGRGYEQYF. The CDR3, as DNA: TGTGCCAGCAGTTACTCGAGGGGCAGGGGGTACGAGCAGTACTTC.

CDR3 DNA sequence: TGTGCCAGCTCACCACCGTCAGGGGCCGTGGCTAATGAAAAACTGTTTTTT. The encoded protein is CASSPPSGAVANEKLFF. The chain uses TRBV18 and TRBJ1-4; D might be TRBD1 (6 bases). This CDR3 has 17 amino acids. V lost 0 bases and J 3 bases, leaving 14 bases between the germline ends. The V gene's germline CDR1 is KGHSH and CDR2 LQKENI. Combining the CDR3 with reference TRBV18 and TRBJ1-4 gives the whole variable domain NAGVMQNPRHLVRRRGQEARLRCSPMKGHSHVYWYRQLPEEGLKFMVYLQKENIIDESGMPKERFSAEFPKEGPSILRIQQVVRGDSAAYFCASSPPSGAVANEKLFFGSGTQLSVL.

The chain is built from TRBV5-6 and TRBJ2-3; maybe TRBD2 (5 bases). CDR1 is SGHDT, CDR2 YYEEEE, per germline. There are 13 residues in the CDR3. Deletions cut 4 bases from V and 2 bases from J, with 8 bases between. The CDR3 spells CASSPRDTDTQYF. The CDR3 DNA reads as TGTGCCAGCAGCCCCCGGGACACAGATACGCAGTATTTT.

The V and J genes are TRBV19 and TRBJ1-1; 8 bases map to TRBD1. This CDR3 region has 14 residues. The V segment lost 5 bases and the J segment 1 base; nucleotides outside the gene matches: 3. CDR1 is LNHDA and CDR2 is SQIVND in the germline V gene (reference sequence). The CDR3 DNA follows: TGTGCCAGTAGTGACACAGGGGGGAACACTGAAGCTTTCTTT. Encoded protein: CASSDTGGNTEAFF.